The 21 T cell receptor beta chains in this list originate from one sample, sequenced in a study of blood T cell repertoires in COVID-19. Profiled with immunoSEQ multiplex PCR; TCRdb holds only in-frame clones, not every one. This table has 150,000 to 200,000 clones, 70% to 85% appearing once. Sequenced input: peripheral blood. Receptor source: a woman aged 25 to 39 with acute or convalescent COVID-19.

The CDR3 sequence is CASSTSPSGTDTQYF. Written as DNA, the CDR3 is TGTGCCAGCAGCACCTCGCCTAGCGGCACAGATACGCAGTATTTT. This chain links TRBV13 with TRBJ2-3, with D possibly matching TRBD2 (6 bases). The V end was cut by 5 bases, the J end by 1 base, with 13 bases between. Germline V lookup: CDR1 PRHDT, CDR2 FYEKMQ (reference sequence). This CDR3 has 15 amino acids.

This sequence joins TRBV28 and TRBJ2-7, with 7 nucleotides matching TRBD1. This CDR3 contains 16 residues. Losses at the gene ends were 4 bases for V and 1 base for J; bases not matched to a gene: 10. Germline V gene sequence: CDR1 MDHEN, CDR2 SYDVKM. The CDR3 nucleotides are TGTGCCAGCAGTTCTATCGACAGGGCGCAATCCTACGAGCAGTACTTC. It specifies CASSSIDRAQSYEQYF. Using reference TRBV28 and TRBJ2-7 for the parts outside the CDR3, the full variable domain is DVKVTQSSRYLVKRTGEKVFLECVQDMDHENMFWYRQDPGLGLRLIYFSYDVKMKEKGDIPEGYSVSREKKERFSLILESASTNQTSMYLCASSSIDRAQSYEQYFGPGTRLTVT.

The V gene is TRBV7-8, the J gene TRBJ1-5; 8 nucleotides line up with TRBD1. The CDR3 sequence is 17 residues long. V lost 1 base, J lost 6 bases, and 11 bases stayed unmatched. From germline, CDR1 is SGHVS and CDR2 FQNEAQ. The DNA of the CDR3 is TGTGCCAGCAGCTTAGTCTCAGGGGGCATCGTGGGTCAGCCCCAGCATTTT. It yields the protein CASSLVSGGIVGQPQHF.

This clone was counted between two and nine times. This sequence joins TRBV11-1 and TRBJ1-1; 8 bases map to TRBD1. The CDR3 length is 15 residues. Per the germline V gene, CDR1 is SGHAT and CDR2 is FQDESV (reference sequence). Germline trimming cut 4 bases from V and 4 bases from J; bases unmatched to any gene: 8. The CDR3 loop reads CASSYTGGRGTEAFF. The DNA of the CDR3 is TGTGCCAGCAGCTATACAGGGGGTCGGGGCACTGAAGCTTTCTTT.

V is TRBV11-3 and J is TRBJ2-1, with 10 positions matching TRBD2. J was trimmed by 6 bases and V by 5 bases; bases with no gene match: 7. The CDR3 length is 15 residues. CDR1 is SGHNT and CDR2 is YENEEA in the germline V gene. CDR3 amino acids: CASSPSTSGSNEQFF. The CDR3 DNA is TGTGCCAGCAGCCCTTCGACTAGCGGGTCCAATGAGCAGTTCTTC.

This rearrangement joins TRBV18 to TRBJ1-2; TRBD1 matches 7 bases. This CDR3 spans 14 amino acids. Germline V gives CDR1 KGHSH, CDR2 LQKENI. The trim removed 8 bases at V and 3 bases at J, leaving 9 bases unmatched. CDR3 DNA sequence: TGTGCCAGCCCGTCAGGGGGGCCGGACTATGGCTACACCTTC. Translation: CASPSGGPDYGYTF. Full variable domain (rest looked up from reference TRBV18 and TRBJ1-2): NAGVMQNPRHLVRRRGQEARLRCSPMKGHSHVYWYRQLPEEGLKFMVYLQKENIIDESGMPKERFSAEFPKEGPSILRIQQVVRGDSAAYFCASPSGGPDYGYTFGSGTRLTVV.

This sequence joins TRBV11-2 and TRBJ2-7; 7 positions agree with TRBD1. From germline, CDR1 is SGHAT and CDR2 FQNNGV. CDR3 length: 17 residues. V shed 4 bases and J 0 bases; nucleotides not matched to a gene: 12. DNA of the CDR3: TGTGCCAGCAGCTACCCGACCGGGACAGCAAGCTCCTACGAGCAGTACTTC. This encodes CASSYPTGTASSYEQYF.

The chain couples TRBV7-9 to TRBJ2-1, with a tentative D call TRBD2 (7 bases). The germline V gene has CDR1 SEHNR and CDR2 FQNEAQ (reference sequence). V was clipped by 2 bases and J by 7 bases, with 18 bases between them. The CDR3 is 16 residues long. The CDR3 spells CASSLPGLGGLNEQFF. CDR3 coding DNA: TGTGCCAGCAGCTTACCCGGTCTGGGGGGGCTGAATGAGCAGTTCTTC.

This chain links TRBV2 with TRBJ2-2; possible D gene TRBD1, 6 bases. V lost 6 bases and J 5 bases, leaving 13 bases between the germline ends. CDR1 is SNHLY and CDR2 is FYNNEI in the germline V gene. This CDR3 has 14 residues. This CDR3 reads CASRNRVLTGELFF. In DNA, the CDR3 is TGTGCCAGCAGGAACAGGGTTTTAACCGGGGAGCTGTTTTTT.

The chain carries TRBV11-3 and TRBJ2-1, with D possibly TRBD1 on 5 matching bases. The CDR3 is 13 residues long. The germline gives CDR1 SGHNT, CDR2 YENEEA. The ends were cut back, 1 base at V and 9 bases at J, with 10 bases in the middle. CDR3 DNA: TGTGCCAGCAGCTTAGGCCAGGGAACTGAGCAGTTCTTC. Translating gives CASSLGQGTEQFF.

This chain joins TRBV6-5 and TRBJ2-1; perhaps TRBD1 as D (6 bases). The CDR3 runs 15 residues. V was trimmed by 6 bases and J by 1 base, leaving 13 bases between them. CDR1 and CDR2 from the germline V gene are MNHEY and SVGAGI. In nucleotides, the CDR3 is TGTGCCAGCAGCCACAGAGACAGGTCCTACAATGAGCAGTTCTTC. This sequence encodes CASSHRDRSYNEQFF.

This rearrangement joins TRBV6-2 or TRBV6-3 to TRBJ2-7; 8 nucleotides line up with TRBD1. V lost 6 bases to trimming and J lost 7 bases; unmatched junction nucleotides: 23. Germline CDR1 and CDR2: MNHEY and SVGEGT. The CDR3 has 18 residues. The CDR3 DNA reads TGTGCCAGCAGCCGAGGGGGGACAGGATTAGTCTCTTCGCGGGAGCAGTACTTC. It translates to CASSRGGTGLVSSREQYF.

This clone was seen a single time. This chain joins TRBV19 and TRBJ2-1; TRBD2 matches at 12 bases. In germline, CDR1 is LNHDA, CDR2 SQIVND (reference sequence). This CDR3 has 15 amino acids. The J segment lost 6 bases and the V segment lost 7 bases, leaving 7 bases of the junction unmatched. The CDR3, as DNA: TGTGCCAGTACCCACCTGACTAGCGGGAGCAATGAGCAGTTCTTC. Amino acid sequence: CASTHLTSGSNEQFF.

The CDR3 region is CASSSIPGTEDNSPLHF. DNA for the CDR3: TGTGCCAGCAGTTCTATACCCGGGACAGAAGATAATTCACCCCTCCACTTT. The chain uses TRBV28 and TRBJ1-6, with TRBD1 matching over 7 bases. V shed 4 bases and J 5 bases; nucleotides not matched to a gene: 11. Germline CDR1 is MDHEN and CDR2 is SYDVKM. CDR3 length: 17 residues.

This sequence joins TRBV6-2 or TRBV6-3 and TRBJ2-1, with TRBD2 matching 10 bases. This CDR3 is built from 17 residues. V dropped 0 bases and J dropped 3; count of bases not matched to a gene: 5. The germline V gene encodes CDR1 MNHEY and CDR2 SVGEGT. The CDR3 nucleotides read TGTGCCAGCAGTTACTCGTCTCTAGCGGGGGTCTACAATGAGCAGTTCTTC. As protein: CASSYSSLAGVYNEQFF.

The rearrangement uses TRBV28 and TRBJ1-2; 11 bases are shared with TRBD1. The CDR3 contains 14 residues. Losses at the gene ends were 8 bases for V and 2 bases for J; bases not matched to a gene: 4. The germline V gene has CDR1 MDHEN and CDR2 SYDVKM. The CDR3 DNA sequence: TGTGCCAGCCGCCGGGACAGGGGGAACTATGGCTACACCTTC. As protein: CASRRDRGNYGYTF.

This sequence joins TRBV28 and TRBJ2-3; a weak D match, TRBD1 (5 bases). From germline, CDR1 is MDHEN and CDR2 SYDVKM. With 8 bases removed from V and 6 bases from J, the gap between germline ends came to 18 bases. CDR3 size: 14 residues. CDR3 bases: TGTGCCAGCCAAGGGGCAGGACGCAAGGATACGCAGTATTTT. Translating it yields CASQGAGRKDTQYF. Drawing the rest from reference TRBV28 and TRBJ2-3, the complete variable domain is DVKVTQSSRYLVKRTGEKVFLECVQDMDHENMFWYRQDPGLGLRLIYFSYDVKMKEKGDIPEGYSVSREKKERFSLILESASTNQTSMYLCASQGAGRKDTQYFGPGTRLTVL.

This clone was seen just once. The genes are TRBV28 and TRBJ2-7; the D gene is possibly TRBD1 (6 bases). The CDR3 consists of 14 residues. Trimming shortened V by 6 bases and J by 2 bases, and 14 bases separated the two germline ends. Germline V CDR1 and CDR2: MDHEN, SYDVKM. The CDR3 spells CASRNDRITYEQYF. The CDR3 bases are TGTGCCAGCAGGAATGACAGGATTACCTACGAGCAGTACTTC.

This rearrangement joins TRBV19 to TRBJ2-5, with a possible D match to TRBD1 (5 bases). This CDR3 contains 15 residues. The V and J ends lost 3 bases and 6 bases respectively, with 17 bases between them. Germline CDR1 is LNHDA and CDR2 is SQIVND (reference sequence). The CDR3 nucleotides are TGTGCCAGTAGTATGGGAACAGGCCAGGAAAAGACCCAGTACTTC. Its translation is CASSMGTGQEKTQYF.

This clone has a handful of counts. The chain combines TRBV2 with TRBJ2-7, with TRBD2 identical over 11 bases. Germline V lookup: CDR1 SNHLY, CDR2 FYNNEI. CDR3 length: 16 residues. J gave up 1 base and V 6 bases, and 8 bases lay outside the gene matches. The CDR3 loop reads CASSPVGTSGSYEQYF. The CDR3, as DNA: TGTGCCAGCAGCCCCGTAGGGACTAGCGGATCCTACGAGCAGTACTTC.

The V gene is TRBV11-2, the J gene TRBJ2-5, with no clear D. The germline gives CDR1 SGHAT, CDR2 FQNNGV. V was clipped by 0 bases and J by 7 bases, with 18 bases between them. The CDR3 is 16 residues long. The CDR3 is CASSLDRSSSRWTQYF. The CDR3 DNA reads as TGTGCCAGCAGCTTAGATAGGTCGAGTAGCCGTTGGACCCAGTACTTC.